This record looks at one T cell receptor beta chain sequence and its context. Its antigen remains unknown. The sample is drawn from a study of blood T cells in healthy people across ages. The study's findings and limits: In older individuals, TCR beta diversity per million T cells was lower, falling roughly linearly with age. What prevented conclusive comparison of naive and antigen-experienced cells was that PBMCs were unsorted.

Collection of around 10 milliliters of peripheral blood was performed for each donor. The use of a sample-barcoded 5' primer and a J-beta primer mix characterized a second PCR of about 6 to 12 cycles. MiXCR was run by TCRdb on the 5' RACE reads, yielding one entry per CDR3 protein. There are approximately 600,000 distinct CDR3 sequences in the sample; 58% occur only once, and 30% to 40% lies in the top ten. The CDR3 is made up of 13 amino acids. The V and J ends lost 5 bases and 2 bases respectively, with 12 bases between them. Germline lookup yields CDR1 DFQATT and CDR2 SNEGSKA (reference sequence).

The sequenced sample consisted of blood. The TCR originated in a man aged 60 to 69 in good health. This rearrangement joins TRBV20-1 to TRBJ2-5; a possible D gene is TRBD2 (6 bases). CDR3 DNA: TGCAGTGCTCTGGACGGGGGACAAGAGACCCAGTACTTC. It specifies CSALDGGQETQYF.